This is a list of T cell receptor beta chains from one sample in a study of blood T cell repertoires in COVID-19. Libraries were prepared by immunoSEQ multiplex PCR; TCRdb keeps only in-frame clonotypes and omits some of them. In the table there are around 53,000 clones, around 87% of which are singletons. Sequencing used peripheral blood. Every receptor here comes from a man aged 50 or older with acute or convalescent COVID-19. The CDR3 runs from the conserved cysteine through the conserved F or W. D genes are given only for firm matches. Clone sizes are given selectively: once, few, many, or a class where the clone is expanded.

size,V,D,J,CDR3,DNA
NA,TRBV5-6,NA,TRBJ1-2,CASSLVVQGYTF,TGTGCCAGCAGCTTGGTGGTGCAGGGCTACACCTTC
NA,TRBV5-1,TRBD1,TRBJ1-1,CASSSTGADEAFF,TGCGCCAGCAGCTCGACAGGGGCAGATGAAGCTTTCTTT
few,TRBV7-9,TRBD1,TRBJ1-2,CASSSRDRGISDGYTF,TGTGCCAGCAGCTCCCGGGACAGGGGTATCAGCGATGGCTACACCTTC
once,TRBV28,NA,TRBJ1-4,CASSLREKLFF,TGTGCCAGCAGTTTGAGAGAAAAACTGTTTTTT
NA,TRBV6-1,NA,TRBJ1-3,CASSEVRNTIYF,TGTGCCAGCAGTGAAGTAAGAAACACCATATATTTT
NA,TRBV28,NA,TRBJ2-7,CASSLQGFYEQYF,TGTGCCAGCAGTTTGCAGGGGTTCTACGAGCAGTACTTC
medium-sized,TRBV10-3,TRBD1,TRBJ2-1,CAISAPTGNSYNEQFF,TGTGCCATCAGTGCCCCGACAGGGAATTCCTACAATGAGCAGTTCTTC
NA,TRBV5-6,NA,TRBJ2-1,CASSLSLDYYNEQFF,TGTGCCAGCAGCTTGTCGCTAGACTACTACAATGAGCAGTTCTTC
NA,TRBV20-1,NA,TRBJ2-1,CSATLTDEQFF,TGCAGTGCTACCCTTACGGATGAGCAGTTCTTC
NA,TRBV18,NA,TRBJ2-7,CASSLVNRGSEQYF,TGTGCCAGCTCACTTGTAAATAGGGGGTCCGAGCAGTACTTC
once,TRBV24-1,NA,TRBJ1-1,CATSDSGNTEAFF,TGTGCCACCAGTGATTCAGGGAACACTGAAGCTTTCTTT
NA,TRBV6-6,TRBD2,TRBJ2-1,CASSLRTSGGMYNEQFF,TGTGCCAGCAGTCTCAGGACTAGCGGGGGGATGTACAATGAGCAGTTCTTC
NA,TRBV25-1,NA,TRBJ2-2,CASSPRPENGELFF,TGTGCCAGTAGCCCCCGTCCCGAAAACGGGGAGCTGTTTTTT
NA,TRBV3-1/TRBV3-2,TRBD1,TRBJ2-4,CASSPRTGDSIQYF,TGTGCCAGCAGCCCGCGGACAGGGGACAGCATTCAGTACTTC
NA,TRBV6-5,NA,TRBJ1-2,CASSPAGYGYTF,TGTGCCAGCAGCCCCGCCGGGTATGGCTACACCTTC
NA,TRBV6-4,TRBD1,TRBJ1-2,CASSAQGQGDGYTF,TGTGCCAGCAGTGCCCAGGGACAGGGAGATGGCTACACCTTC